The 27 T cell receptor beta chains reported below all come from one sample, sequenced in a study of follicular helper T cells after annual influenza vaccination. Clones were sequenced by immunoSEQ multiplex PCR, and TCRdb holds only the in-frame ones, with some missing. The table lists about 11,000 clones, 65% to 80% of them singletons, with approximately 1% in the top ten. Sequencing used CXCR5- memory CD4+ T cells sorted from blood, obtained 6 weeks after influenza vaccination. These receptors all stem from an adult who received the influenza vaccine.

The chain links TRBV5-4 to TRBJ2-3; D uncertain. Between the trimmed V and J ends, which lost 0 bases and 4 bases, there was a span of 3 bases. Germline V lookup: CDR1 SGHNT, CDR2 YYREEE (reference sequence). The length of the CDR3 is 12 residues. CDR3: CASSLAADTQYF. The CDR3 DNA reads TGTGCCAGCAGCTTGGCCGCAGATACGCAGTATTTT.

The sample holds one count of this clone. The chain joins TRBV18 to TRBJ1-1, with D hard to call. Germline assignment: CDR1 KGHSH and CDR2 LQKENI. Between the trimmed V and J ends, which lost 0 bases and 5 bases, there was a span of 10 bases. The CDR3 totals 14 residues. The CDR3 loop reads CASSPPEGKTEAFF. The CDR3 nucleotides are TGTGCCAGCTCACCACCGGAAGGGAAGACTGAAGCTTTCTTT.

V and J are TRBV7-9 and TRBJ1-6; the D is unclear. CDR3 length equals 13 residues. V gave up 2 bases and J gave up 9 bases, with 8 bases separating them. In germline, CDR1 is SEHNR, CDR2 FQNEAQ (reference sequence). In nucleotides, the CDR3 is TGTGCCAGCAGCTTACAGGAATTTTCACCCCTCCACTTT. Translation: CASSLQEFSPLHF.

This clone was seen a handful of times. The rearrangement uses TRBV29-1 and TRBJ1-1; D is uncertain. CDR1 is SQVTM and CDR2 is ANQGSEA in the germline V gene. The CDR3 spans 11 residues. V lost 6 bases to trimming and J lost 0 bases, with 5 bases between them. CDR3 amino acids: CSVVVNTEAFF. The CDR3 DNA reads TGCAGCGTGGTGGTGAACACTGAAGCTTTCTTT.

CDR3 in amino acids: CARRLVGRDREMSSTDTQYF. CDR3 nucleotides: TGTGCCAGAAGACTGGTCGGGCGGGACAGGGAGATGTCTAGCACAGATACGCAGTATTTT. The chain links TRBV5-3 to TRBJ2-3, with 9 bases lining up with TRBD1. TRBV5-3 is designated an ORF whose function remains uncertain. The CDR3 consists of 20 residues. The V segment lost 5 bases and the J segment 0 bases; nucleotides outside the gene matches: 19.

This clone was counted a few times. The chain couples TRBV5-1 to TRBJ2-7; 7 nucleotides agree with TRBD1. The CDR3 spans 16 residues. V dropped 0 bases and J dropped 0; count of bases not matched to a gene: 6. Germline assignment: CDR1 SGHRS and CDR2 YFSETQ. CDR3 residues: CASSLGLTGNSYEQYF. DNA for the CDR3: TGCGCCAGCAGCTTGGGCCTGACAGGGAACTCCTACGAGCAGTACTTC. Combining the CDR3 with reference TRBV5-1 and TRBJ2-7 gives the whole variable domain KAGVTQTPRYLIKTRGQQVTLSCSPISGHRSVSWYQQTPGQGLQFLFEYFSETQRNKGNFPGRFSGRQFSNSRSEMNVSTLELGDSALYLCASSLGLTGNSYEQYFGPGTRLTVT.

The CDR3 DNA follows: TGTGCCAGCAGTCCGGACAGGAGCTCCTATAATTCACCCCTCCACTTT. It yields the protein CASSPDRSSYNSPLHF. The rearrangement links TRBV2 to TRBJ1-6; 7 bases fit TRBD1. CDR1 is SNHLY, CDR2 FYNNEI, per germline. V was pared by 5 bases and J by 0 bases, with 4 bases of the junction left unmatched. This CDR3 has 16 amino acids.

The chain is built from TRBV7-2 and TRBJ2-5; a weak D match, TRBD2 (7 bases). Per the germline V gene, CDR1 is SGHTA and CDR2 is FQGNSA. V lost 5 bases, J lost 5 bases, and 18 bases lay in between. The CDR3 sequence is 15 residues long. CDR3 in amino acids: CASSLRRGREETQYF. The CDR3 DNA reads as TGTGCCAGCAGCCTAAGACGGGGGCGGGAGGAGACCCAGTACTTC.

The sample holds one count of this clone. The chain combines TRBV19 with TRBJ2-3; TRBD2 matches 9 bases. V was clipped by 6 bases and J by 6 bases; unmatched bases: 13. CDR1 LNHDA and CDR2 SQIVND come from the germline V gene (reference sequence). This CDR3 spans 16 amino acids. CDR3 loop: CASSQTLAGTYDTQYF. As DNA, the CDR3 is TGTGCCAGTAGCCAAACTCTAGCGGGGACCTACGATACGCAGTATTTT.

The rearrangement uses TRBV7-2 and TRBJ2-4; 8 bases agree with TRBD1. The V segment lost 5 bases and the J segment 1 base; nucleotides outside the gene matches: 10. This CDR3 spans 17 amino acids. Looked up from germline, CDR1 is SGHTA and CDR2 is FQGNSA. The CDR3 bases are TGTGCCAGCAGCCCCCGGGGGACAGGATCGGCCAAAAACATTCAGTACTTC. It is translated as CASSPRGTGSAKNIQYF.

A note on this clone: Because the CDR3 is missing its conserved closing phenylalanine or tryptophan, this is likely a read error. The DNA is omitted, as the CDR3 cannot be located on it reliably, and the CDR3 follows TCRdb's listing. This chain uses TRBV6-4 with TRBJ2-4; TRBD2 was called by the table and not checked on the DNA. The CDR3 is 8 residues long, ends included. Per the germline V gene, CDR1 is MRHNA and CDR2 is SNTAGT. The CDR3 loop is CASVPGRS.

The chain joins TRBV7-7 to TRBJ1-1; D is ambiguous. The germline V gene encodes CDR1 SSHAT and CDR2 FNYEAQ (reference sequence). The CDR3 is made up of 9 amino acids. V lost 7 bases and J 10 bases, leaving 7 bases between the germline ends. The CDR3 DNA sequence: TGTGCCAGCACCCCAAGAGCTTTCTTT. Translation: CASTPRAFF.

Only one count was recorded for this clone. The chain has TRBV27 and TRBJ2-7; TRBD2 agrees at 12 bases. The CDR3 covers 17 residues. J lost 3 bases, V lost 10 bases, and 16 bases had no gene match. Per the germline V gene, CDR1 is MNHEY and CDR2 is SMNVEV (reference sequence). In DNA form, the CDR3 reads TGTGCCACCCAACCCGGGCTAGCGGGGGGGCCGGGCTACGAGCAGTACTTC. Translating it yields CATQPGLAGGPGYEQYF.

The V and J genes are TRBV29-1 and TRBJ1-2, with D perhaps matching TRBD1 (5 bases). This CDR3 has 13 amino acids. Germline CDR1 SQVTM, CDR2 ANQGSEA. V gave up 0 bases and J gave up 1 base, with 6 bases separating them. The DNA for the CDR3 is TGCAGCGTTGAAGACCAGGGTAACTATGGCTACACCTTC. Amino acid sequence: CSVEDQGNYGYTF.

The V and J genes are TRBV5-1 and TRBJ2-5; the match to TRBD1 covers 11 bases. Germline V gives CDR1 SGHRS, CDR2 YFSETQ. V lost 4 bases and J lost 3; bases outside the gene matches: 5. This CDR3 is built from 15 residues. This CDR3 is CASSPGQGAKETQYF. In DNA form, the CDR3 reads TGCGCCAGCAGCCCAGGACAGGGGGCGAAAGAGACCCAGTACTTC.

The chain links TRBV7-3 to TRBJ2-7; the D gene could be TRBD1 or TRBD2 (5 bases each). Trimming removed 5 bases from V and 3 bases from J, with 11 bases in between. CDR1 and CDR2 (germline): SGHTA, FQGTGA. The CDR3 is 13 amino acids. DNA for the CDR3: TGTGCCAGCAGCCCCAGGGACGGCTACGAGCAGTACTTC. Translation: CASSPRDGYEQYF.

The genes are TRBV7-8 and TRBJ2-1, with 7 bases aligning to TRBD1. The CDR3 runs 17 residues. V dropped 3 bases and J dropped 0; count of bases not matched to a gene: 8. Per germline, CDR1 SGHVS and CDR2 FQNEAQ. The CDR3 nucleotides read TGTGCCAGCAGCTTTAGGGCCGGGACAGCCTCCTACAATGAGCAGTTCTTC. Translating it yields CASSFRAGTASYNEQFF.

The rearrangement joins TRBV28 to TRBJ1-2; 8 bases agree with TRBD1. The CDR3 spans 16 residues. J lost 4 bases, V lost 6 bases, and 13 bases had no gene match. Germline V gene data show CDR1 as MDHEN and CDR2 as SYDVKM. Here the CDR3 DNA reads TGTGCCAGCAGGGTACCGACAGGGGCAAACACCTATGGCTACACCTTC. Translating it yields CASRVPTGANTYGYTF.

The V and J genes are TRBV27 and TRBJ1-1; D ambiguous. Trimming pared 7 bases from V and 1 base from J, leaving 10 bases between. This CDR3 has 13 amino acids. Germline loops: CDR1 MNHEY, CDR2 SMNVEV (reference sequence). The CDR3 here is CASKRTENTEAFF. The CDR3 nucleotides read TGTGCCAGCAAAAGAACAGAGAACACTGAAGCTTTCTTT.

The V gene is TRBV10-1, the J gene TRBJ1-1; D is uncertain. CDR1 and CDR2 (germline): WNHNN, SYGVQD (reference sequence). Between the trimmed V and J ends, which lost 6 bases and 5 bases, there was a span of 13 bases. The CDR3 has 13 amino acids. The CDR3 here is CASRVQGKTEAFF. The CDR3, as DNA: TGCGCCAGCAGGGTTCAAGGGAAGACTGAAGCTTTCTTT.

The chain has TRBV2 and TRBJ1-2, with D tentatively TRBD1 (6 bases). This CDR3 is 13 amino acids long. Trimming removed 5 bases from V and 6 bases from J, with 13 bases in between. CDR1 is SNHLY, CDR2 FYNNEI, per germline. CDR3 bases: TGTGCCAGCAGTCCACAGGGAATGAATGGCTACACCTTC. Translating it yields CASSPQGMNGYTF.

The table lists this clone with a count of one. The chain uses TRBV11-3 and TRBJ2-3; 8 bases line up with TRBD2. The length of the CDR3 is 19 residues. With V trimmed by 5 bases and J by 5 bases, 21 bases remained unmatched. Germline loops: CDR1 SGHNT, CDR2 YENEEA. The CDR3 DNA follows: TGTGCCAGCAGCCCTACCGGGGGAAACGGCGGGGGGTGGAAAGATACGCAGTATTTT. It specifies CASSPTGGNGGGWKDTQYF.

This chain connects TRBV9 to TRBJ1-4; D remains unclear. Germline V gene sequence: CDR1 SGDLS, CDR2 YYNGEE. The CDR3 length is 13 residues. Between the trimmed V and J ends, which lost 3 bases and 4 bases, there was a span of 7 bases. CDR3 sequence: CASSGTVNEKLFF. Written as DNA, the CDR3 is TGTGCCAGCAGCGGGACGGTTAATGAAAAACTGTTTTTT.

The genes are TRBV7-9 and TRBJ1-1; D gene uncertain. The V gene lost 5 bases and the J gene lost 5 bases, with 12 bases spanning the gap. The CDR3 covers 13 residues. Germline lookup yields CDR1 SEHNR and CDR2 FQNEAQ (reference sequence). The CDR3 loop reads CASSTFLDTEAFF. The DNA of the CDR3 is TGTGCCAGCAGCACGTTCCTAGATACTGAAGCTTTCTTT.

The CDR3 DNA reads as TGCGCCAGCAGCCTCGGACTAGCGGAGACAGATACGCAGTATTTT. Encoded protein: CASSLGLAETDTQYF. V and J are TRBV5-1 and TRBJ2-3; TRBD2 matches 10 bases. The CDR3 length is 15 residues. Germline V CDR1 and CDR2: SGHRS, YFSETQ. The trim removed 4 bases at V and 3 bases at J, leaving 5 bases unmatched.

V usage is TRBV7-2 and J usage is TRBJ2-3; no reliable D call. Germline CDR1 reads SGHTA; CDR2 reads FQGNSA. The CDR3 extends over 15 amino acids. Trimming stripped 2 bases from V and 0 bases from J, with 9 bases between. CDR3 nucleotides: TGTGCCAGCAGCTTATTTAGGTCTAGCACAGATACGCAGTATTTT. The encoded protein is CASSLFRSSTDTQYF.

The rearrangement uses TRBV5-1 and TRBJ1-1; TRBD1 matches at 7 bases. The CDR3 contains 17 residues. Germline CDR1 and CDR2: SGHRS and YFSETQ. Losses at the gene ends were 0 bases for V and 1 base for J; bases not matched to a gene: 9. The chain's CDR3 is CASSLGQGSFRNTEAFF. CDR3 sequence (DNA): TGCGCCAGCAGCTTGGGACAGGGCTCCTTCCGGAACACTGAAGCTTTCTTT.